The 27 T cell receptor beta chains given below trace back to one sample, sequenced in a study of T cells in Graves' hyperthyroidism and ophthalmopathy. Amplified TCR beta CDR3 regions came from RNA transcripts. The HTBI primer set was used in a first-round RT-PCR of the TCR CDR3. In TCRdb, the multiplex PCR reads were re-called with MiXCR into one record per CDR3 protein. The table lists about 560,000 distinct CDR3 sequences, roughly 50% of them singletons. The specimen was peripheral blood or thyroid tissue (not recorded which). Source of these receptors: a woman aged 18-35 years with Graves' hyperthyroidism.

The chain recombines TRBV6-2 or TRBV6-3 with TRBJ2-7; a possible D gene is TRBD2 (5 bases). Germline values: CDR1 MNHEY, CDR2 SVGEGT. The CDR3 has 14 amino acids. Between the trimmed V and J ends, which lost 8 bases and 6 bases, there was a span of 20 bases. CDR3 loop: CASGGTRVAGEQYF. The CDR3 nucleotides are TGTGCCAGCGGAGGAACTCGGGTGGCGGGCGAGCAGTACTTC.

The chain links TRBV6-1 to TRBJ2-5, with unresolved D. V was shortened by 6 bases and J by 5 bases, with 13 bases between the two germline ends. This CDR3 region has 13 residues. Germline lookup yields CDR1 MNHNS and CDR2 SASEGT. CDR3 DNA sequence: TGTGCCAGCAGGAGAAGTATAGGGGAGACCCAGTACTTC. Translated: CASRRSIGETQYF.

The chain links TRBV10-3 to TRBJ1-1, with D possibly TRBD1 on 6 matching bases. The ends were cut back, 10 bases at V and 5 bases at J, with 17 bases in the middle. CDR1 and CDR2 from the germline V gene are ENHRY and SYGVKD. This CDR3 region has 13 residues. CDR3 in DNA: TGTGCCAGTACGCGACAGGAGAGGACTGAAGCTTTCTTT. Protein product: CASTRQERTEAFF.

V gene TRBV7-8 combines with J gene TRBJ1-3, with 7 bases identical to TRBD1. V shed 5 bases and J 4 bases; nucleotides not matched to a gene: 5. The CDR3 is made up of 14 amino acids. Germline V CDR1 and CDR2: SGHVS, FQNEAQ. This CDR3 reads CASSHLGQGNTIYF. The CDR3 bases are TGTGCCAGCAGCCATTTGGGACAGGGAAACACCATATATTTT. The variable domain in full, with the rest retrieved from reference TRBV7-8 and TRBJ1-3, is GAGVSQSPRYKVAKRGQDVALRCDPISGHVSLFWYQQALGQGPEFLTYFQNEAQLDKSGLPSDRFFAERPEGSVSTLKIQRTQQEDSAVYLCASSHLGQGNTIYFGEGSWLTVV.

The sample holds many counts of this clonotype. This rearrangement joins TRBV24-1 to TRBJ2-2; 9 nucleotides agree with TRBD1. The CDR3 extends over 16 amino acids. V was clipped by 3 bases and J by 6 bases; unmatched bases: 7. Germline V gene data show CDR1 as KGHDR and CDR2 as SFDVKD. The CDR3 sequence is CATSDPGQGGSGELFF. CDR3 in DNA: TGTGCCACCAGTGATCCGGGACAGGGTGGTTCCGGGGAGCTGTTTTTT.

This chain joins TRBV5-1 and TRBJ2-7; TRBD1 might be the D (5 bases). CDR1 is SGHRS, CDR2 YFSETQ, per germline. Trimming pared 5 bases from V and 0 bases from J, leaving 9 bases between. The CDR3 runs 13 residues. The DNA for the CDR3 is TGCGCCAGCAGGCAGGGTATCTCCTACGAGCAGTACTTC. It encodes CASRQGISYEQYF.

This sequence joins TRBV29-1 and TRBJ1-5, with D tentatively TRBD1 (5 bases). Germline CDR1 reads SQVTM; CDR2 reads ANQGSEA. This CDR3 has 16 amino acids. The germline V and J ends were trimmed by 4 bases and 2 bases, with 18 bases remaining between them. CDR3 sequence: CSVAKDTQRRNQPQHF. The DNA of the CDR3 is TGCAGCGTTGCCAAGGACACCCAACGGCGCAATCAGCCCCAGCATTTT.

This chain connects TRBV29-1 to TRBJ2-5, with a weak D call TRBD1 (5 bases). The V gene's germline CDR1 is SQVTM and CDR2 ANQGSEA. V was cut by 8 bases and J by 4 bases, with 14 bases left in between. This CDR3 is built from 12 residues. CDR3 loop: CSRVGATETQYF. The CDR3 bases are TGCAGCAGGGTAGGGGCGACAGAGACCCAGTACTTC.

The chain couples TRBV2 to TRBJ1-4; D not resolved. V shed 4 bases and J shed 5 bases, with 8 bases lying between them. The CDR3 runs to 13 residues. CDR1 is SNHLY and CDR2 is FYNNEI in the germline V gene. DNA of the CDR3: TGTGCCAGCAGTGCTAGTAGCAATGAAAAACTGTTTTTT. Translation gives CASSASSNEKLFF.

The rearrangement links TRBV6-5 to TRBJ1-5; TRBD1 is a possible D gene (5 bases). The CDR3 length is 17 residues. Germline-derived CDR1 and CDR2 are MNHEY and SVGAGI. The ends were cut back, 0 bases at V and 3 bases at J, with 15 bases in the middle. The CDR3 DNA sequence: TGTGCCAGCAGTTACTCTTGGCAGGGTAAGGACAATCAGCCCCAGCATTTT. Translation: CASSYSWQGKDNQPQHF.

This clonotype appeared a single time. This chain links TRBV7-8 with TRBJ1-1, with 8 bases matching TRBD1. Germline CDR1 SGHVS, CDR2 FQNEAQ. The CDR3 is made up of 12 amino acids. The ends lost 5 bases at V and 11 bases at J; junction bases unmatched: 7. Here the CDR3 DNA reads TGTGCCAGCAGCAGGGGACAGGATGATGCTTTCTTT. Protein product: CASSRGQDDAFF.

The genes are TRBV29-1 and TRBJ1-2; D is perhaps TRBD1 (6 bases). The CDR3 spans 16 residues. V was cut by 4 bases and J by 8 bases, with 26 bases left in between. CDR1 SQVTM and CDR2 ANQGSEA come from the germline V gene. CDR3 in amino acids: CSVVSTWDTRNEGYTF. The DNA of the CDR3 is TGCAGCGTTGTCTCAACGTGGGACACCCGCAATGAGGGCTACACCTTC.

With regard to this clonotype: This may stem from a read error, because a much larger clone lies one nucleotide away. The rearrangement uses TRBV9 and TRBJ2-7; a possible D gene is TRBD2 (6 bases). Germline CDR1 and CDR2: SGDLS and YYNGEE. The CDR3 has 14 residues. Deletions cut 4 bases from V and 6 bases from J, with 17 bases between. The CDR3 DNA sequence: TGTGCCAGCAGCTTGATAGCGGAGCCGGGCGAGCAGTACTTC. It codes for CASSLIAEPGEQYF.

The chain links TRBV2 to TRBJ2-7; 9 nucleotides align to TRBD2. The CDR3 extends over 14 amino acids. The germline CDR1 and CDR2 sequences are SNHLY and FYNNEI. The V segment lost 4 bases and the J segment 6 bases; nucleotides outside the gene matches: 7. CDR3 protein: CASSVGLAGAEQYF. DNA for the CDR3: TGTGCCAGCAGTGTGGGGTTAGCGGGAGCCGAGCAGTACTTC.

This clonotype was seen a few times. CDR3 in amino acids: CASSLRWQAHSGNTIYF. The DNA for the CDR3 is TGTGCCAGCAGCTTAAGATGGCAGGCCCACTCTGGAAACACCATATATTTT. The chain carries TRBV7-9 and TRBJ1-3; D is unclear. The CDR3 has 17 residues. From germline, CDR1 is SEHNR and CDR2 FQNEAQ (reference sequence). The germline V and J ends were trimmed by 2 bases and 0 bases, with 14 bases remaining between them.

This clonotype turned up a few times. The chain has TRBV20-1 and TRBJ2-5; D is unresolved. From germline, CDR1 is DFQATT and CDR2 SNEGSKA (reference sequence). Trimming shortened V by 1 base and J by 5 bases, and 23 bases separated the two germline ends. The CDR3 runs to 17 residues. The CDR3 DNA sequence: TGCAGTGCTAGAGTTCGTGGCAGGCCCTTAGCTGGGGAGACCCAGTACTTC. Amino acids: CSARVRGRPLAGETQYF.

Many counts were recorded for this clonotype. CDR3 residues: CSVEGGQPQHF. The CDR3 nucleotides read TGCAGCGTTGAGGGGGGGCAGCCCCAGCATTTT. The chain employs TRBV29-1 and TRBJ1-5; maybe TRBD1 (5 bases). This CDR3 region has 11 residues. Looked up from germline, CDR1 is SQVTM and CDR2 is ANQGSEA. V gave up 3 bases and J gave up 7 bases, with 7 bases separating them. The variable domain in full, with the rest retrieved from reference TRBV29-1 and TRBJ1-5, is SAVISQKPSRDICQRGTSLTIQCQVDSQVTMMFWYRQQPGQSLTLIATANQGSEATYESGFVIDKFPISRPNLTFSTLTVSNMSPEDSSIYLCSVEGGQPQHFGDGTRLSIL.

The rearrangement uses TRBV20-1 and TRBJ2-5; D may be TRBD1 or TRBD2 (5 bases each). V shed 6 bases and J shed 5 bases, with 16 bases lying between them. Germline CDR1 DFQATT, CDR2 SNEGSKA (reference sequence). The CDR3 runs 13 residues. The CDR3 region is CSAINGASETQYF. As DNA, the CDR3 is TGCAGTGCCATTAACGGGGCATCGGAGACCCAGTACTTC.

The gene calls are TRBV20-1 and TRBJ2-2; D is tentatively TRBD1 or TRBD2 (7 bases each). The germline V gene encodes CDR1 DFQATT and CDR2 SNEGSKA (reference sequence). The CDR3 loop spans 14 amino acids. Trimming took off 6 bases at V and 5 bases at J, with 16 bases between the two ends. CDR3: CSARYRGGTGELFF. The CDR3 DNA reads TGCAGTGCGCGCTACAGGGGAGGGACCGGGGAGCTGTTTTTT.

This chain joins TRBV29-1 and TRBJ2-1, with TRBD1 matching over 10 bases. Germline V gives CDR1 SQVTM, CDR2 ANQGSEA. Trimming cost V 3 bases and J 13 bases; bases outside gene matches: 3. This CDR3 region has 11 residues. CDR3 DNA: TGCAGCGTTGAGGGACAGGGGCACCAGTTCTTC. Protein sequence: CSVEGQGHQFF.

This clonotype was counted a few times. The J gene is TRBJ2-7, the V gene TRBV7-9, with D possibly TRBD2 on 5 matching bases. Germline CDR1 SEHNR, CDR2 FQNEAQ (reference sequence). There are 14 residues in the CDR3. V was clipped by 6 bases and J by 2 bases, with 14 bases between them. CDR3: CASSPGGLAYEQYF. The CDR3 bases are TGTGCCAGCAGTCCCGGCGGGCTAGCCTACGAGCAGTACTTC.

Of note for this clonotype: The junction shows a germline mismatch at one end, possibly a read error. This chain connects TRBV7-9 to TRBJ1-2, with no clear D. The CDR3 consists of 13 residues. Germline assignment: CDR1 SEHNR and CDR2 FQNEAQ (reference sequence). The CDR3: CASSQAGYYGYTF. In DNA, the CDR3 is TGCGCCAGCAGCCAAGCCGGGTATTATGGCTACACCTTC. Looking up the rest from reference TRBV7-9 and TRBJ1-2 gives the full variable domain: DTGVSQNPRHKITKRGQNVTFRCDPISEHNRLYWYRQTLGQGPEFLTYFQNEAQLEKSRLLSDRFSAERPKGSFSTLEIQRTEQGDSAMYLCASSQAGYYGYTFGSGTRLTVV.

The genes are TRBV19 and TRBJ1-5; possibly TRBD1 for D (5 bases). The V gene's germline CDR1 is LNHDA and CDR2 SQIVND (reference sequence). V lost 4 bases and J lost 2, with 18 bases in between. The CDR3 is 17 residues long. This CDR3 reads CASSKGRRDDGNQPQHF. CDR3 bases: TGTGCCAGTAGTAAGGGTCGAAGGGACGATGGCAATCAGCCCCAGCATTTT.

A word on this clonotype: Here the CDR3 omits its conserved ending phenylalanine or tryptophan, so a read error is the likely source. The limits of the CDR3 on the DNA are not certain, so only TCRdb's listed CDR3 is given. The CDR3 sequence: CASSEAPG. The chain couples TRBV2 to TRBJ1-4; no check of the table's D call, TRBD1, against the DNA was made. Looked up from germline, CDR1 is SNHLY and CDR2 is FYNNEI. The CDR3 is 8 residues long, counting both termini.

The chain employs TRBV29-1 and TRBJ2-5; the D gene is possibly TRBD2 (5 bases). The V and J ends lost 6 bases and 7 bases respectively, with 18 bases between them. Germline CDR1 is SQVTM and CDR2 is ANQGSEA. The CDR3 spans 13 residues. The CDR3 region has the DNA TGCAGCGTGCCCCGAGAGGGAGTGGGGACCCAGTACTTC. Its translation is CSVPREGVGTQYF.

The gene calls are TRBV9 and TRBJ1-4; D not resolved. The germline V and J ends were trimmed by 4 bases and 0 bases, with 10 bases remaining between them. The CDR3 is 15 amino acids. In germline, CDR1 is SGDLS, CDR2 YYNGEE. The CDR3 loop reads CASSHAEATNEKLFF. The CDR3 DNA reads TGTGCCAGCAGCCACGCGGAAGCAACTAATGAAAAACTGTTTTTT.

The V gene is TRBV20-1, the J gene TRBJ1-4; 7 nucleotides agree with TRBD1. Germline values: CDR1 DFQATT, CDR2 SNEGSKA (reference sequence). The CDR3 totals 14 residues. V lost 3 bases, J lost 5 bases, and 6 bases stayed unmatched. This CDR3 reads CSARPGQRNEKLFF. The CDR3 region has the DNA TGCAGTGCTAGGCCGGGACAGAGAAATGAAAAACTGTTTTTT.